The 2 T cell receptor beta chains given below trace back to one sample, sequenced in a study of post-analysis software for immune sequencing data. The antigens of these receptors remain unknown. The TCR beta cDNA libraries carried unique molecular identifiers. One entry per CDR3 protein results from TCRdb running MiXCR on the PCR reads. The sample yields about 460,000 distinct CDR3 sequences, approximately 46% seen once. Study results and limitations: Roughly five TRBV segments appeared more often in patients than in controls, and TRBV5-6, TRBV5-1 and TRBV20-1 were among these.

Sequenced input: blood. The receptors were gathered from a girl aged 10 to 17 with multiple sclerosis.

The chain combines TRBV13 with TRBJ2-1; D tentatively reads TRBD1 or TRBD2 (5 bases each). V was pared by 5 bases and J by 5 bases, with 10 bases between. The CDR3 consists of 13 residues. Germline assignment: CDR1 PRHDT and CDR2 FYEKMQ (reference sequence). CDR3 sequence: CASSQGRNNEQFF. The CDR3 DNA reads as TGTGCCAGCAGCCAGGGACGGAACAATGAGCAGTTCTTC.

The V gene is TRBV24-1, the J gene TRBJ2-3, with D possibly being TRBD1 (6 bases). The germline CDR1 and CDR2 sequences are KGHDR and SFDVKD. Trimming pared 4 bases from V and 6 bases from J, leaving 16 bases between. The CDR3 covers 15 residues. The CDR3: CATSEGETGTDTQYF. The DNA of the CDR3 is TGTGCCACCAGTGAGGGGGAAACAGGGACCGATACGCAGTATTTT.